Listed below are T cell receptor beta chains from one sample, sequenced in a study of technical replicates of blood from four donors. This table comes from immunoSEQ multiplex PCR, and its TCRdb copy is limited to in-frame clones, with some not included. The sample shows approximately 17,000 clones, approximately 89% of them seen only once. The source material was PBMCs. The receptors come from a human donor in good health. Each CDR3 is given with its conserved first and last residue. A D gene is named only where the DNA matches it firmly. Not every row has a clone size; where given, it reads once, few, many or a size class.

v_gene,j_gene,d_gene,abundance,CDR3aa,CDR3nt
TRBV19,TRBJ2-7,-,-,CASSIASGQGPYEQYF,TGTGCCAGTAGTATAGCCAGTGGGCAGGGCCCGTACGAGCAGTACTTC
TRBV5-6,TRBJ2-5,TRBD2,-,CASSSGLPQETQYF,TGTGCCAGCAGCTCGGGACTACCCCAAGAGACCCAGTACTTC
TRBV7-9,TRBJ1-4,-,once,CASSLQGNSDEKLFF,TGTGCCAGCAGCCTACAGGGCAACTCCGATGAAAAACTGTTTTTT
TRBV10-3,TRBJ1-5,-,-,CAISDSNQPQHF,TGTGCCATCAGTGACAGTAATCAGCCCCAGCATTTT
TRBV19,TRBJ2-7,TRBD2,-,CASRPTSGSRYEQYF,TGTGCCAGTAGGCCGACTAGCGGGAGTCGATACGAGCAGTACTTC
TRBV2,TRBJ2-2,-,-,CASSNAPNTGELFF,TGTGCCAGCAGTAACGCGCCGAACACCGGGGAGCTGTTTTTT
TRBV9,TRBJ2-5,TRBD2,-,CASSTREGGETQYF,TGTGCCAGCAGCACCCGGGAGGGGGGGGAGACCCAGTACTTC
TRBV7-6,TRBJ2-1,TRBD2,-,CASSSQGTSGGLGSYNEQFF,TGTGCCAGCAGCTCTCAAGGGACTAGCGGGGGACTCGGATCCTACAATGAGCAGTTCTTC
TRBV19,TRBJ1-4,TRBD1,-,CASSLQGTNEKLFF,TGTGCCAGTAGCTTACAGGGGACTAATGAAAAACTGTTTTTT
TRBV4-2,TRBJ2-7,TRBD2,-,CASSQDGGGPEEQYF,TGTGCCAGCAGCCAAGATGGGGGAGGGCCGGAGGAGCAGTACTTC
TRBV6-1,TRBJ2-1,TRBD2,-,CASSTGGGTYNEQFF,TGTGCCAGCAGTACCGGGGGGGGCACCTACAATGAGCAGTTCTTC
TRBV2,TRBJ2-1,-,-,CASSEDSYNEQFF,TGTGCCAGCAGTGAAGACAGCTACAATGAGCAGTTCTTC
TRBV10-2,TRBJ2-2,-,-,CASEGGRGSNTGELFF,TGCGCCAGCGAAGGGGGAAGGGGAAGCAACACCGGGGAGCTGTTTTTT
TRBV2,TRBJ1-5,TRBD1,few,CASRPGQSNQPQHF,TGTGCCAGCAGACCGGGACAGAGCAATCAGCCCCAGCATTTT
TRBV7-3,TRBJ2-1,TRBD2,once,CASSTVPSGYNEQFF,TGTGCCAGCAGCACAGTCCCTAGCGGTTACAATGAGCAGTTCTTC
TRBV9,TRBJ1-2,-,-,CASSAEQGAANYGYTF,TGTGCCAGCAGCGCCGAACAGGGCGCAGCTAACTATGGCTACACCTTC
TRBV30,TRBJ2-1,TRBD2,-,CAYLPSGSYNEQFF,TGTGCCTACCTCCCTAGCGGCTCCTACAATGAGCAGTTCTTC
TRBV2,TRBJ2-3,-,-,CASKDSPSTDTQYF,TGTGCCAGCAAGGACTCGCCCTCGACAGATACGCAGTATTTT
TRBV5-4,TRBJ2-1,-,-,CASSAHSSVSTYNEQFF,TGTGCCAGCAGCGCGCACTCTAGCGTCTCTACCTACAATGAGCAGTTCTTC
TRBV7-9,TRBJ2-1,-,-,CASSLVQVNNEQFF,TGTGCCAGCAGCTTAGTTCAGGTTAACAATGAGCAGTTCTTC